This T cell receptor (beta chain) came from a study of T cell responses to AZD1222 COVID-19 vaccine. Study results and caveats: It was only after the peak T cell response that any repertoires were sampled.

Remarks on this clone: Its target is unknown.

The assay was immunoSEQ multiplex PCR, and TCRdb's table has in-frame clones only and misses some. Found here are around 130,000 clones, around 90% of them singletons; the top ten hold over 3%. With 5 bases removed from V and 3 bases from J, the gap between germline ends came to 10 bases. The CDR3 loop spans 13 amino acids. Looked up from germline, CDR1 is SGHTA and CDR2 is FQGNSA. V is TRBV7-2 and J is TRBJ1-1; D gene ambiguous. This sample comprised peripheral blood, obtained 28 days after the second AZD1222 dose. This TCR derives from an adult who received the AZD1222 COVID-19 vaccine. CDR3 DNA sequence: TGTGCCAGCAGCCGTCGTGCGGACACTGAAGCTTTCTTT. Translation gives CASSRRADTEAFF.